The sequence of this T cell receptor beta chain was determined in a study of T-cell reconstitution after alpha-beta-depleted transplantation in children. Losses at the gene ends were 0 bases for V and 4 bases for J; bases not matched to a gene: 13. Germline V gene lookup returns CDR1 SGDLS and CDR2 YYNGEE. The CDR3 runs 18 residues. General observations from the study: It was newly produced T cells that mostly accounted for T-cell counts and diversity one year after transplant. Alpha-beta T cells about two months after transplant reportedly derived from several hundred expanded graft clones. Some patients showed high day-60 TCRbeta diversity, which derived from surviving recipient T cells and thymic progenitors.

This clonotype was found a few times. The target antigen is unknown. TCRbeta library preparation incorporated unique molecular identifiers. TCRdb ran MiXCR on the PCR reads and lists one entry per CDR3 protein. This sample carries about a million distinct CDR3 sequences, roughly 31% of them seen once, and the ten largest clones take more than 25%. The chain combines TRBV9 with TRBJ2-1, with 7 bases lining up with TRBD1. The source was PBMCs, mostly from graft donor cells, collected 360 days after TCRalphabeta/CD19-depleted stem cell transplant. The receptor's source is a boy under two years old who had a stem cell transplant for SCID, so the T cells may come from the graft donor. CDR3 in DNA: TGTGCCAGCAGCGTAGAGGGGGCTACCCCGAGACTGTACAATGAGCAGTTCTTC. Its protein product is CASSVEGATPRLYNEQFF.